This T cell receptor beta chain was sequenced during a study of CD8+CD57+ T cells in acquired aplastic anemia. Whole-study context: Sorted CD4+ and CD8+ cells yielded roughly 3.2 ug of DNA on average. Healthy donor CD4+ cell samples had a mean of roughly 9.8 million reads. Study-wide results and limits: A set of more than 25 CD8+ CDR3 sequences was shared between patients and controls, and these sequences appeared highly expressed in patients. A significant difference in CD8+ Simpson's diversity between patients and controls was not found.

This CDR3 spans 17 amino acids. Germline CDR1 KGHDR, CDR2 SFDVKD. V was trimmed by 0 bases and J by 10 bases, leaving 21 bases between them. Of note for this clonotype: Its target is unknown.

Genomic DNA constituted the template upon which TCR beta VDJ and CDR3 profiling was performed. TCRdb recomputed calls from the reads with MiXCR, one row per CDR3 protein. The repertoire holds over 200,000 distinct CDR3 sequences, with roughly 55% as singletons. The chain links TRBV24-1 to TRBJ2-1; maybe TRBD1 (7 bases). The receptor comes from a human donor in good health. Sequenced: sorted CD4+, CD8+, or CD8+CD57+ T cells (not recorded which) from PBMCs. The CDR3 DNA sequence: TGTGCCACCAGTGATTTGGGGGGGACAGCCGGAGTGTGGGAGCAGTTCTTC. Its translation is CATSDLGGTAGVWEQFF.